One sample yielded the 2 T cell receptor beta chains listed below, sequenced in a study of cytomegalovirus exposure and HLA in healthy donors. 60 Vbeta and 13 Jbeta primers were used in PCR. Some clones are missing from TCRdb's copy, which holds only in-frame ones; the method was immunoSEQ multiplex PCR. The sample yields some 180,000 clones, roughly 74% seen once. Input material: PBMCs. The receptors originated from a woman aged 25 to 45 in good health and CMV-seronegative.

This rearrangement joins TRBV30 to TRBJ1-2, with D perhaps TRBD1 (6 bases). In germline, CDR1 is GTSNPN, CDR2 SVGIG (reference sequence). Trimming took 2 bases from V and 4 from J, leaving 8 bases between them. The CDR3 runs 12 residues. DNA of the CDR3: TGTGCCTGGAGTTCAGGGGCCTATGGCTACACCTTC. It encodes CAWSSGAYGYTF. Full variable domain (outside the CDR3, taken from reference TRBV30 and TRBJ1-2): SQTIHQWPATLVQPVGSPLSLECTVEGTSNPNLYWYRQAAGRGLQLLFYSVGIGQISSEVPQNLSASRPQDRQFILSSKKLLLSDSGFYLCAWSSGAYGYTFGSGTRLTVV.

V is TRBV7-2 and J is TRBJ1-4; 11 positions match TRBD1. This CDR3 has 16 amino acids. Germline assignment: CDR1 SGHTA and CDR2 FQGNSA. V shed 0 bases, J shed 10 bases, and the junction held 7 bases outside the gene matches. CDR3 in amino acids: CASSLAAPGTGGKLFF. As DNA, the CDR3 is TGTGCCAGCAGCTTAGCCGCCCCCGGGACAGGGGGAAAACTGTTTTTT.